This T cell receptor (beta chain) is drawn from a study of blood T cell repertoires in COVID-19. Overall study: PBMCs, B-cell-depleted T cells, or T cells were the source of the cDNA or gDNA that made up the material.

V was clipped by 4 bases and J by 6 bases; unmatched bases: 2. The CDR3 is 13 amino acids. Germline CDR1 LNHDA, CDR2 SQIVND (reference sequence). Patients from Seattle were sampled longitudinally, starting during active infection. As handled by the study authors: Scientists estimated how many nucleated cells there were by amplifying reference gene primers. TCRdb's copy holds only in-frame clones and misses some; the assay was immunoSEQ multiplex PCR. For V, J and clone size, that table is used; D and trimming come from the DNA. The top ten hold roughly 10% of the sample, which has more than 200,000 clones, around 87% seen once.

The material sequenced was peripheral blood. This rearrangement joins TRBV19 to TRBJ1-5; 8 bases are shared with TRBD1. This receptor was taken from a woman aged 45-59 years with COVID-19, enrolled during active disease. The CDR3 loop reads CASSTDRAQPQHF. In DNA form, the CDR3 reads TGTGCCAGTAGTACGGACAGGGCTCAGCCCCAGCATTTT. Complete variable domain (other parts from reference TRBV19 and TRBJ1-5): DGGITQSPKYLFRKEGQNVTLSCEQNLNHDAMYWYRQDPGQGLRLIYYSQIVNDFQKGDIAEGYSVSREKKESFPLTVTSAQKNPTAFYLCASSTDRAQPQHFGDGTRLSIL.